Below, 15 T cell receptor beta chains from the same sample are listed, as sequenced in a study of shared clonotypes between healthy human individuals. CD8 cells regarded as naive lacked CD45RO, were positively chosen for CCR7, and omitted terminally differentiated effector memory CD45RA+ cells. Sequencing was performed with immunoSEQ multiplex PCR; in TCRdb, only in-frame clones are kept and a portion is missing. The sample has hundreds of thousands of clones; 95% to 96% are singletons. Input material: naive CD8+ T cells sorted from blood. These receptors were taken from a woman aged 30 to 39 in good health.

This clone was seen a single time. The rearrangement uses TRBV28 and TRBJ1-3, with D maybe TRBD1 (5 bases). Germline V gene lookup returns CDR1 MDHEN and CDR2 SYDVKM. The CDR3 is made up of 18 amino acids. Trimming took off 6 bases at V and 0 bases at J, with 21 bases between the two ends. The chain's CDR3 is CASRPLEGRVISGNTIYF. The CDR3 coding sequence is TGTGCCAGCAGACCATTGGAGGGACGGGTAATCTCTGGAAACACCATATATTTT.

With respect to this clone: At one end, the junction sequence differs from germline, possibly due to a read error. This chain links TRBV6-1 with TRBJ1-2, with 7 bases matching TRBD1. CDR1 is MNHNS, CDR2 SASEGT, per germline. The CDR3 consists of 12 residues. Written as DNA, the CDR3 is TGTGCCAGCGGTGAAGGGGGCGCGGGCTACACCTTC. Protein sequence: CASGEGGAGYTF.

This clone was found once. The chain employs TRBV28 and TRBJ1-4; D possibly corresponds to TRBD1 (5 bases). Germline CDR1 is MDHEN and CDR2 is SYDVKM. The CDR3 loop spans 17 amino acids. V was cut by 1 base and J by 4 bases, with 16 bases left in between. This CDR3 is CASSLLAPGPINEKLFF. CDR3 in DNA: TGTGCCAGCAGTTTATTAGCGCCGGGACCGATTAATGAAAAACTGTTTTTT.

DNA of the CDR3: TGCAGCGTCGGTCCGACAGGGGTCGTCTACAATGAGCAGTTCTTC. Translation: CSVGPTGVVYNEQFF. The chain uses TRBV29-1 and TRBJ2-1; 8 nucleotides match TRBD1. The CDR3 runs to 15 residues. With V trimmed by 6 bases and J by 3 bases, 10 bases remained unmatched. Germline V lookup: CDR1 SQVTM, CDR2 ANQGSEA.

This clone has only one observation. CDR3 in DNA: TGTGCCAGCAGTGAACTAGGAAATCTTCTTACTTACGAGCAGTACTTC. Its translation is CASSELGNLLTYEQYF. V usage is TRBV2 and J usage is TRBJ2-7; D gene unclear. Germline CDR1 and CDR2: SNHLY and FYNNEI. Trimming pared 2 bases from V and 4 bases from J, leaving 18 bases between. This CDR3 contains 16 residues.

The genes are TRBV27 and TRBJ2-3; 10 nucleotides match TRBD1. The CDR3 has 16 amino acids. Trimming removed 0 bases from V and 9 bases from J; junction bases left unmatched: 9. CDR1 is MNHEY, CDR2 SMNVEV, per germline (reference sequence). Here the CDR3 reads CASSLSRGQGPSTQYF. The CDR3 DNA is TGTGCCAGCAGTTTATCGAGGGGACAGGGGCCTTCGACGCAGTATTTT.

The CDR3 DNA follows: TGTGCCAGCAGCTTAATGTCAGGGGATGAGCAGTTCTTC. This translates into CASSLMSGDEQFF. J is TRBJ2-1 and V is TRBV7-8; a possible D gene is TRBD1 (6 bases). From germline, CDR1 is SGHVS and CDR2 FQNEAQ. This CDR3 is 13 amino acids long. V shed 2 bases and J shed 8 bases, with 10 bases lying between them.

The rearrangement links TRBV7-9 to TRBJ1-5; weak D call: TRBD1 (5 bases). The CDR3 is made up of 13 amino acids. In germline, CDR1 is SEHNR, CDR2 FQNEAQ (reference sequence). The V end was cut by 5 bases, the J end by 3 bases, with 8 bases between. The CDR3 protein is CASSTGPNQPQHF. As DNA, the CDR3 is TGTGCCAGCAGCACAGGACCCAATCAGCCCCAGCATTTT. The full variable domain, completed using reference TRBV7-9 and TRBJ1-5, is DTGVSQNPRHKITKRGQNVTFRCDPISEHNRLYWYRQTLGQGPEFLTYFQNEAQLEKSRLLSDRFSAERPKGSFSTLEIQRTEQGDSAMYLCASSTGPNQPQHFGDGTRLSIL.

V is TRBV2 and J is TRBJ2-7; D unresolved. The CDR3 runs 14 residues. V was trimmed by 0 bases and J by 3 bases, leaving 9 bases between them. Germline loops: CDR1 SNHLY, CDR2 FYNNEI. In nucleotides, the CDR3 is TGTGCCAGCAGTGAAGCGCTTCTCCTCTACGAGCAGTACTTC. Encoded protein: CASSEALLLYEQYF.

The rearrangement links TRBV6-5 to TRBJ1-4; possible D gene TRBD1, 5 bases. V shed 6 bases and J shed 3 bases, with 14 bases lying between them. The length of the CDR3 is 15 residues. CDR1 and CDR2 (germline): MNHEY, SVGAGI. CDR3 protein: CASSAWQGSNEKLFF. The CDR3 nucleotides are TGTGCCAGCAGCGCCTGGCAGGGATCTAATGAAAAACTGTTTTTT.

In nucleotides, the CDR3 is TGTGCCAGCAGTTCTTCACACACAGATACGCAGTATTTT. Translation: CASSSSHTDTQYF. This chain uses TRBV28 with TRBJ2-3; D remains ambiguous. Germline lookup yields CDR1 MDHEN and CDR2 SYDVKM. The CDR3 length is 13 residues. With 4 bases removed from V and 2 bases from J, the gap between germline ends came to 7 bases. The entire variable domain, with the rest obtained from reference TRBV28 and TRBJ2-3, is as follows: DVKVTQSSRYLVKRTGEKVFLECVQDMDHENMFWYRQDPGLGLRLIYFSYDVKMKEKGDIPEGYSVSREKKERFSLILESASTNQTSMYLCASSSSHTDTQYFGPGTRLTVL.

CDR3 DNA sequence: TGCGCCAGCAGCCATGACAGTCCGGGGCGGGTGAACACTGAAGCTTTCTTT. This gives the protein CASSHDSPGRVNTEAFF. The rearrangement links TRBV4-1 to TRBJ1-1; possible D gene TRBD1, 5 bases. With 3 bases removed from V and 0 bases from J, the gap between germline ends came to 17 bases. The CDR3 spans 17 residues. CDR1 and CDR2 from the germline V gene are MGHRA and YSYEKL.

This clone was detected once. The chain couples TRBV27 to TRBJ1-5; perhaps TRBD1 as D (6 bases). Trimming left V 6 bases short and J 6 bases short, with 18 bases between. Looked up from germline, CDR1 is MNHEY and CDR2 is SMNVEV (reference sequence). The CDR3 contains 15 residues. This CDR3 reads CASRQYEGDSQPQHF. CDR3 nucleotide sequence: TGTGCCAGCAGACAATACGAGGGGGATAGTCAGCCCCAGCATTTT.

The chain links TRBV6-1 to TRBJ1-1; D gene uncertain. Trimming took off 6 bases at V and 7 bases at J, with 18 bases between the two ends. Germline values: CDR1 MNHNS, CDR2 SASEGT. The CDR3 runs to 14 residues. Here the CDR3 DNA reads TGTGCCAGCAGCCCATCTAGGCGCGAAAATGAAGCTTTCTTT. It translates to CASSPSRRENEAFF.

The rearrangement uses TRBV7-9 and TRBJ2-7; 13 nucleotides align to TRBD2. Germline CDR1 SEHNR, CDR2 FQNEAQ (reference sequence). The V segment lost 5 bases and the J segment 5 bases; nucleotides outside the gene matches: 6. The CDR3 extends over 15 amino acids. CDR3 protein: CASSPTSGRAHEQYF. CDR3 sequence (DNA): TGTGCCAGCAGCCCTACTAGCGGGAGGGCCCACGAGCAGTACTTC.